The T cell receptor (beta chain) under discussion was sequenced for a study of graft-versus-host responses after intestinal transplantation. Whole-study results and caveats: The study associated peak circulating GvH clone levels with early post-transplant HvG declines.

TCRdb's table, derived via immunoSEQ multiplex PCR, lists solely in-frame clones and lacks some. The repertoire holds over 100,000 clones, with 85% to 95% as singletons. With regard to this clone: The antigen remains unidentified.

The CDR3 has 16 amino acids. CDR1 is MNHEY and CDR2 is SMNVEV in the germline V gene (reference sequence). Between the trimmed V and J ends, which lost 0 bases and 2 bases, there was a span of 14 bases. V is TRBV27 and J is TRBJ2-7; no definite D call. The sample was unstimulated CD8+ T cells sorted from spleen or lymph node cells, taken before transplant. The receptor's source is a human donor who was the organ donor for an intestinal transplant. Written as DNA, the CDR3 is TGTGCCAGCAGTTTATCCGCGGTTACACCAACCTACGAGCAGTACTTC. Its protein is CASSLSAVTPTYEQYF.